This T cell receptor (beta chain) was sequenced in a study of tumor-infiltrating lymphocytes in primary liver carcinoma (dated by TCRdb to 2016 to 2017). For the wider study: Of the five patients, three men and two women aged 30 to 69 years, four had hepatocellular carcinoma and one had combined HCC and intrahepatic cholangiocarcinoma. Tumors of the five patients were stage T1-T3 N0M0 with maximum diameters of roughly 4.2 to 11 cm. Roughly 3.5 to 8 million productive TCRbeta reads were obtained per sample, and no significant difference in read depth was found between tissue types. The study combined TCRbeta repertoire sequencing, expression microarrays and whole-exome sequencing across five regions of each liver tumor, with adjacent normal tissue and blood. A total of roughly 35 specimens from 5 patients went through TCRbeta repertoire sequencing, namely 25 tumor regions, 5 adjacent noncancerous liver tissues and 5 peripheral blood samples. To link TCRbeta repertoire diversity with the local molecular phenotype, the approximately 27 tumor region samples were profiled using Agilent mRNA microarrays. Repertoires from technical replicates were highly reproducible, with mean shared-clone rates around 0.87 and correlation coefficients above 0.95.

Using a constant-region primer and ProtoScript II reverse transcriptase, TCRbeta-specific cDNA was reverse-transcribed from around 500 ng total RNA. The TCRbeta libraries were prepared through three rounds of nested multiplex PCR following a slightly modified ARM-PCR procedure. Each of the first two PCR rounds ran for approximately 10 cycles using multiplex TRBV1-TRBV30 forward primers together with a Cbeta reverse primer. Sample barcodes and Illumina adapters were added in a final 25-cycle PCR with Deep VentR polymerase. Before sequencing, amplicons of 200-500 bp were purified from gel using a QIAquick gel extraction kit. TCRbeta amplicons were sequenced on an Illumina HiSeq 2500 with 250-bp paired-end reads. As for the authors' bioinformatics: Trimmomatic v0.33 was used to quality-trim the reads, and FLASH v1.2.11 was used to merge paired reads so that full CDR3 sequences could be recovered. V, D and J germline segments were assigned to the rearranged TCRbeta sequences using MiGEC v1.2.1b. Clonotype statistics and Shannon-Wiener diversity indices were calculated with VDJtools v1.0.0. To reduce sampling bias, subsequent analyses other than the diversity analysis used only the 250 most abundant clonotypes in each sample. The raw public reads went through TCRdb reprocessing: fastp at Q25, MiXCR clone calling, in-frame beta chains kept. Rows matching on CDR3 protein sequence are summarized as one entry with the most common DNA and genes. The V and J calls were not made by the authors but by TCRdb's processing. In all, the sample holds about 130,000 distinct CDR3 sequences, and around 64% of those were seen once. The top ten clonotypes cover 8.4% of the sample.

The full study reports these points: Since the samples were bulk and unsorted, there was no way to compare CD4+ and CD8+ T cell repertoires. Just about 7.5-24% of top clones turned up in all five regions of a tumor, which suggests spatial heterogeneity among tumor-infiltrating T cells. Consistent with antigen-driven expansion, pairs of tumor regions showed higher repertoire overlap (mean about 36%) than either tumor-adjacent pairs (around 17%) or tumor-blood pairs (roughly 15%). Only a few patients were included in the study, and the authors note that the findings should be validated in a larger study. A significantly larger repertoire fraction was made up by the top 250 clones in tumors than in blood (p = 0.039). Only the TCR beta chain was sequenced, which likely underestimates true repertoire diversity because unpaired alpha chains were not captured.

For this chain, trimming is 4 bases at the V end and 2 bases at the J end, and the number of junction bases without a gene match is 19. The CDR3 runs 20 residues from the cysteine to the phenylalanine. Left in the record is the CDR3 DNA by itself, 60 bases read in frame from the first base. CDR1 MNHNS and CDR2 SASEGT were looked up in the germline V gene. In its sample, this clonotype was seen many times. The antigen it binds to is not known. No base quality information exists; no much larger clone differs at one position. Without any cell sorting, total RNA and DNA were co-extracted from about 21-30 mg of bulk tissue using the AllPrep DNA/RNA mini kit. Between November 2015 and 2016, a handful of patients in China with histopathologically diagnosed primary liver carcinoma had surgical resection. Chronic HBV infection was present in the patients, and the patients were treatment-naive at sampling. Five spatially separated regions were sampled per tumor: superior, inferior, left-lateral and right-lateral poles, plus the tumor centre. According to histology, viable tumor cells made up more than 75% of every tumor sample. Fresh tumor and adjacent tissue pieces were bisected; one half was stored in RNAlater at -80°C, the other sent for histology.

The specimen was liver tumor tissue from sampling region 3. Per the publication, the cell subset or site label means: tumor region T3, left-lateral pole. The sequence was collected from a woman aged 55-69 years with primary liver carcinoma and hepatitis B virus infection. The rearrangement combines TRBV6-1 with TRBJ2-3; TRBD2 aligns with 9 central bases. The sequence in DNA is TGTGCCAGCAGTGGACATAGCGGGAGCTTATCAGGGGCGATCACAGATACGCAGTATTTT. Its protein is CASSGHSGSLSGAITDTQYF.